The rows below give T cell receptor beta chains drawn from one sample of a study of blood T cell repertoires in COVID-19. Using immunoSEQ multiplex PCR, the repertoire was profiled, and TCRdb retains in-frame clones only, with some absent. There are 250,000 or so clones in the sample; about 80% occur only once, and 1.5% to 2% lies in the top ten. Material for sequencing was peripheral blood. The source of these receptors is a woman older than 75 with acute or convalescent COVID-19. Each CDR3 is given with its conserved first and last residue. Clone sizes are given selectively: once, few, many, or a class where the clone is expanded.

v_call clone_size cdr3_aa
TRBV18 NA CASSPRGQAATNEKLFF
TRBV7-2 once CASSLVTASSGGVTGELFF
TRBV6-5 NA CASSLGGGERQTQYF
TRBV30 NA CAEQPFPRDQPQHF
TRBV6-5 NA CASNNYEQYF
TRBV5-1 NA CASSITGPYEQYF
TRBV29-1 NA CSVDRGGVAYGYTF
TRBV6-6 NA CASSYSRTGGEQYF
TRBV27 NA CASGASSRRGANTGELFF
TRBV6-5 NA CASRSGTGGSPLHF
TRBV29-1 NA CSVEQGGYTF
TRBV5-4 NA CASSLAGPSQNNEQFF
TRBV4-1 NA CASSLGQGARSRDLNTEAFF
TRBV5-1 NA CASSGTIAGGSYEQYF
TRBV15 once CATSSRPQTYGYTF
TRBV7-8 NA CASSLVQGTGEQYF
TRBV6-2/TRBV6-3 NA CASSYLLRQGSKDTQYF
TRBV6-2/TRBV6-3 NA CASSLAGVNYNEQFF
TRBV2 once CASSIAGGKYNEQFF
TRBV11-2 NA CASSPGQGAYEAFF
TRBV4-3 NA CASSQGLAGSYEQYF
TRBV28 NA CASSFNLPGAWAFF
TRBV9 few CASSVGLAGEQYF
TRBV7-2 NA CASSPDPLSTDTQYF
TRBV5-5 NA CASSLGAEAYSNQPQHF
TRBV7-2 NA CASSLLPGVNTGELFF
TRBV5-1 NA CASSLVSQPLFANVLTF
TRBV3-1/TRBV3-2 NA CASPPGPRDEQYF
TRBV18 NA CASSPAPGQGVSPLHF
TRBV5-4 NA CASSLSGRGYQETQYF
TRBV11-1 NA CASSTGTGMGNYGYTF
TRBV12-3/TRBV12-4 NA CASSWDREGGYTF
TRBV4-3 NA CASSQDAGGSYNEQFF
TRBV7-3 once CASSARYGSYNEQFF
TRBV6-5 NA CASSPGQLYEQYF
TRBV7-3 NA CASSLTSGKPWNEQFF
TRBV18 NA CASSDSYSNQPQHF
TRBV4-3 NA CASSPLGLFEQYF
TRBV5-1 NA CASSLTGGIKDTQYF
TRBV6-6 NA CASALDRNNEKLFF
TRBV28 NA CASSLSPGQGTYEQYF
TRBV6-1 NA CASSGAGTGGGQPQHF
TRBV5-1 once CASSLGRAAKNIQYF
TRBV30 NA CAWSVTGLAQITDTQYF
TRBV7-9 NA CASSFQGPEAFF
TRBV7-9 NA CASSFGQTGQETQYF
TRBV7-2 NA CASSLRRDDGYTF
TRBV19 NA CASISGTGPYNEQFF
TRBV18 NA CASSPRRQGSTEAFF
TRBV28 few CASSKNTGELFF
TRBV18 NA CASSATGLSSYNEQFF
TRBV19 NA CASSIAGGGGEKLFF
TRBV6-2/TRBV6-3 NA CASSYPPSGGVYEQYF
TRBV7-3 NA CASSLDLAGGAQEQFF